This TCR beta chain appears in the sequencing data of a study of T cells in Graves' hyperthyroidism and ophthalmopathy. Regarding the study as a whole: With a median lead of around 6.7 months before onset, the model predicted ophthalmopathy. Most clonotypes that expanded in the thyroid above 0.001 also showed up in blood.

Notes on this clonotype: Its antigen is still unknown.

Patients were excluded for uncontrolled infection, other autoimmune disease, pregnancy or lactation. Diagnoses used clinical symptoms, serum thyroxine and TRAb, thyroid ultrasound and orbital computed tomography. RNA transcripts yielded amplified TCR beta CDR3 regions. The HTBI primer set drove a first-round RT-PCR of the TCR CDR3. TCRdb processed the multiplex PCR reads anew with MiXCR; each CDR3 protein has one entry. The sample contains roughly 500,000 distinct CDR3 sequences, just over 45% of which appear only once. Trimming cost V 5 bases and J 2 bases, with 13 bases left between them. There are 14 residues in the CDR3. Looked up from germline, CDR1 is MDHEN and CDR2 is SYDVKM.

Sequencing was performed on peripheral blood or thyroid tissue (not recorded which). This rearrangement joins TRBV28 to TRBJ2-7; D not certain. The clonotype originates from an adult woman with Graves' disease, either hyperthyroidism or ophthalmopathy (not recorded which). CDR3 bases: TGTGCCAGCAGTACCCCCGGGTACACCTACGAGCAGTACTTC. Translating it yields CASSTPGYTYEQYF.